Listed here is a single T cell receptor beta chain. Previously, flow cytometry had revealed CD8+CD57+ cell expansion in the patients chosen for sequencing. This entry comes from a study of CD8+CD57+ T cells in acquired aplastic anemia. Template material for TCR beta VDJ and CDR3 profiling consisted of genomic DNA. TCRdb processed the reads anew with MiXCR; each CDR3 protein has one entry. Among fewer than 250,000 distinct CDR3 sequences listed, more than 40% were seen once. What was sequenced was sorted CD4+, CD8+, or CD8+CD57+ T cells (not recorded which) from PBMCs. The sequence was obtained from a human donor with aplastic anemia.

The CDR3 loop is CASSDGRTSGYTF. The CDR3, as DNA: TGTGCCAGCAGTGACGGACGGACTAGTGGCTACACCTTC. The rearrangement uses TRBV25-1 and TRBJ1-2; D remains unclear. The V and J ends lost 3 bases and 7 bases respectively, with 12 bases between them. Germline CDR1 and CDR2: MGHDK and SYGVNS. The CDR3 consists of 13 residues.